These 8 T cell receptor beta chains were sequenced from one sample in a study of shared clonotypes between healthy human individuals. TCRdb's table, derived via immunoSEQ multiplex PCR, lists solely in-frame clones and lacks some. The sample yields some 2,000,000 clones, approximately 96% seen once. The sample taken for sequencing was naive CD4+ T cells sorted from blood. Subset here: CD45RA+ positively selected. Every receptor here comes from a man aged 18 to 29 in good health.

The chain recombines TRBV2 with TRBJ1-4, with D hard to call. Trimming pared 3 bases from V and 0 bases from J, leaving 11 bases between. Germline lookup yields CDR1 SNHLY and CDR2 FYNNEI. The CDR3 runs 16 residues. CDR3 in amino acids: CASSENFPATNEKLFF. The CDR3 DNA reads TGTGCCAGCAGTGAGAACTTTCCAGCAACTAATGAAAAACTGTTTTTT.

The DNA for the CDR3 is TGCGCCAGCAGCCATACCGGGGCTAGCGGGTCTCAAGAGACCCAGTACTTC. Translating it yields CASSHTGASGSQETQYF. V gene TRBV5-1 combines with J gene TRBJ2-5; 8 bases match TRBD2. The CDR3 contains 17 residues. Trimming removed 4 bases from V and 2 bases from J; junction bases left unmatched: 13. Germline V lookup: CDR1 SGHRS, CDR2 YFSETQ.

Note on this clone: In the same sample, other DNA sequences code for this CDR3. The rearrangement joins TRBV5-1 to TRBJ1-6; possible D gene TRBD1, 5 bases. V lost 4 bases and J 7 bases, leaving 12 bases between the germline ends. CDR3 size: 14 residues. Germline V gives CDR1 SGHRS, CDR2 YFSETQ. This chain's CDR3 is CASSLGGTNSPLHF. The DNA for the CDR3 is TGCGCCAGCAGCCTGGGGGGAACCAATTCACCCCTCCACTTT.

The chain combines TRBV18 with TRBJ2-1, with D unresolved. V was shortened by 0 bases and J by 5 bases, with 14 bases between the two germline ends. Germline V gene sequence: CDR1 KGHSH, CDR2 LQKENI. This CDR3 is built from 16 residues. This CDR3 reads CASSPPEVKGHNEQFF. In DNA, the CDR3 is TGTGCCAGCTCACCACCCGAGGTAAAAGGGCACAATGAGCAGTTCTTC.

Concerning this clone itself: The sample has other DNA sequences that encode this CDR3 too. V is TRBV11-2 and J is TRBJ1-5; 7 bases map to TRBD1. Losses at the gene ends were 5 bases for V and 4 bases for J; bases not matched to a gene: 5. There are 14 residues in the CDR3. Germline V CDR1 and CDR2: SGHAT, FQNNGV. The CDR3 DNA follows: TGTGCCAGCAGCCCCGGGACAGATAATCAGCCCCAGCATTTT. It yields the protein CASSPGTDNQPQHF. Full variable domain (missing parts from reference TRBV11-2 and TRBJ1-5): EAGVAQSPRYKIIEKRQSVAFWCNPISGHATLYWYQQILGQGPKLLIQFQNNGVVDDSQLPKDRFSAERLKGVDSTLKIQPAKLEDSAVYLCASSPGTDNQPQHFGDGTRLSIL.

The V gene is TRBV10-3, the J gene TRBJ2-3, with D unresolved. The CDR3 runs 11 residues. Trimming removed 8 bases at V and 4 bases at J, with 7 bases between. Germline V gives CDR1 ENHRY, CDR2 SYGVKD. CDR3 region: CAIRSADTQYF. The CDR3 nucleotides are TGTGCCATCCGGTCGGCAGATACGCAGTATTTT.

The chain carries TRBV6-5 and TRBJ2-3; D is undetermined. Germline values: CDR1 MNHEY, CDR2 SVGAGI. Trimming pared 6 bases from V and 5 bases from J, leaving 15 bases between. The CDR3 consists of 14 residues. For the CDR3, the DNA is TGTGCCAGCAGCAGATCTACGCACAGAGATACGCAGTATTTT. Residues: CASSRSTHRDTQYF.

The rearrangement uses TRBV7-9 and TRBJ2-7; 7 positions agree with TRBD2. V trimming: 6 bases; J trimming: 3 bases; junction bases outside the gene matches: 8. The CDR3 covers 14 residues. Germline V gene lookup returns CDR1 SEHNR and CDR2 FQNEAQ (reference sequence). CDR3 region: CASSPPASGYEQYF. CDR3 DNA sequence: TGTGCCAGCAGTCCTCCGGCTAGCGGCTACGAGCAGTACTTC.